A selection of T cell receptor beta chains follows, all from one sample in a study of T cells in Graves' hyperthyroidism and ophthalmopathy. TCRdb re-called the multiplex PCR reads with MiXCR, one entry per CDR3 protein. The profile shows approximately 530,000 distinct CDR3 sequences, roughly a sixth of them singletons. Sequenced: blood. These receptors originate from a woman under 30 with Graves' hyperthyroidism. Each CDR3 is given with its conserved first and last residue. The D gene is left open where the match is weak. Clone size is shown for a subset of rows, as once, few, many or a class of expanded clone.

D gene	V gene	J gene	clone size	CDR3 DNA	CDR3 protein
.	TRBV12-5	TRBJ1-1	many	TGTGCTAGTGGACCCGACACACAGAACACTGAAGCTTTCTTT	CASGPDTQNTEAFF
.	TRBV2	TRBJ2-2	few	TGTGCCAGCAGTGAGGTTCCAGGGTTAACGGGGGAGCTGTTTTTT	CASSEVPGLTGELFF
.	TRBV15	TRBJ2-5	.	TGTGCCACCAGCAGAGATGGAGTGGAGACCCAGTACTTC	CATSRDGVETQYF
TRBD1	TRBV5-1	TRBJ1-2	.	TGCGCCAGCAGCTTGGGGGACAGGGGGTATCATGGCTACACCTTC	CASSLGDRGYHGYTF
.	TRBV19	TRBJ1-5	once	TGTGCCAGTAGTTGGGATCACGGGCAGCCCCAGCATTTT	CASSWDHGQPQHF
.	TRBV20-1	TRBJ1-6	few	TGCAGTGCTAGTCCGGGGATAGGCTCCTATAATTCACCCCTCCACTTT	CSASPGIGSYNSPLHF
.	TRBV18	TRBJ1-6	many	TGTGCCAGCTCACCACCGCACCAGGGAAGATCACCCCTCCACTTT	CASSPPHQGRSPLHF
TRBD1	TRBV6-1	TRBJ1-4	.	TGTGCCAGCGCCAGGGAAGGCGGGACAGCTGAAAAACTGTTTTTT	CASAREGGTAEKLFF
TRBD1	TRBV20-1	TRBJ1-2	many	TGCAGTGCAGGCGGTCAGGGGGGAGACGGCTACACCTTC	CSAGGQGGDGYTF
TRBD2	TRBV2	TRBJ2-1	many	TGTGCCAGCAGACTAGCGGGGGCCGAGCAGTTCTTC	CASRLAGAEQFF
.	TRBV6-1	TRBJ1-5	.	TGTGCCAGCACCTCGCGGGGGGGTCCCCAGCATTTT	CASTSRGGPQHF
TRBD1	TRBV20-1	TRBJ2-7	.	TGCAGTGCTCGTGCCGGGACAGGGGCCTACGAGCAGTACTTC	CSARAGTGAYEQYF
.	TRBV3-1	TRBJ2-1	few	TGTGCCAGCAGCTCATACAGGGTCGATGAGCAGTTCTTC	CASSSYRVDEQFF
.	TRBV6-1	TRBJ2-1	.	TGTGCCAGCACTCGGCAGGTCGGGGGCTACAATGAGCAGTTCTTC	CASTRQVGGYNEQFF
.	TRBV20-1	TRBJ1-2	few	TGCAGTGCTAGGGGGGCAGGGGACCCTATCGACTATGGCTACACCTTC	CSARGAGDPIDYGYTF
TRBD1	TRBV5-1	TRBJ2-7	.	TGCGCCAGCAGCTTTAAGCTTGGACAGGGGTCGACTGAGCAGTACTTC	CASSFKLGQGSTEQYF
.	TRBV7-6	TRBJ2-7	.	TGTGCCAGCAGCTTAGGCACAGGTCCTGCCTACGAGCAGTACTTC	CASSLGTGPAYEQYF
.	TRBV10-3	TRBJ2-7	.	TGTGCCATCAGGGGGAGCGGAGATCCCTACGAGCAGTACTTC	CAIRGSGDPYEQYF
TRBD1	TRBV7-2	TRBJ2-5	many	TGTGCCAGCAGCTTAGGGGACAGCCTTCAAGAGACCCAGTACTTC	CASSLGDSLQETQYF
.	TRBV6-5	TRBJ2-1	few	TGTGCCAGCAGTTACGCGAGGGGGGGAGCCTACAATGAGCAGTTCTTC	CASSYARGGAYNEQFF
TRBD2	TRBV6-2/TRBV6-3	TRBJ2-1	.	TGTGCCAGCAGTTCCGGCGGGAGTATCCATGAGCAGTTCTTC	CASSSGGSIHEQFF
.	TRBV29-1	TRBJ1-1	.	TGCAGCGTTGGTCCGGGACAAAGAAGGACTGAAGCTTTCTTT	CSVGPGQRRTEAFF
TRBD1	TRBV29-1	TRBJ1-2	.	TGCAGCGTTGCGGCCGGGACAGGGGCCGTCTATGGCTACACCTTC	CSVAAGTGAVYGYTF
TRBD2	TRBV12-3/TRBV12-4	TRBJ2-1	few	TGTGCCAGCAGGCGAGCGGGGGGGATATACAATGAGCAGTTCTTC	CASRRAGGIYNEQFF
.	TRBV12-5	TRBJ1-5	few	TGTGCTAGTGGTTACAATCAGCCCCAGCATTTT	CASGYNQPQHF
.	TRBV2	TRBJ2-1	few	TGTGCCAGCAGTTCCTGGGGTGAGCAGTTCTTC	CASSSWGEQFF
TRBD2	TRBV12-3/TRBV12-4	TRBJ2-1	few	TGTGCCACCCAAGGGGAGGGGATCTACAATGAGCAGTTCTTC	CATQGEGIYNEQFF
TRBD1	TRBV6-1	TRBJ2-3	.	TGTGCCAGCAGACAGGGGGGACTTAGCACAGATACGCAGTATTTT	CASRQGGLSTDTQYF
.	TRBV7-9	TRBJ2-1	.	TGTGCCAGCAGCTCTCATAGAGGGCATTGGTACAATGAGCAGTTCTTC	CASSSHRGHWYNEQFF
.	TRBV7-2	TRBJ1-5	many	TGTGCCAGCAGCTTAGCCCGGACACTGTACAGCAATCAGCCCCAGCATTTT	CASSLARTLYSNQPQHF
.	TRBV7-8	TRBJ1-6	.	TGTGCCAGCAGCTTAGTTGTTAGCTATAATTCACCCCTCCACTTT	CASSLVVSYNSPLHF
TRBD2	TRBV7-9	TRBJ2-1	many	TGTGCCAGCAGCTTAGCGAGCGGGGGGCCTTACAATGAGCAGTTCTTC	CASSLASGGPYNEQFF
TRBD1	TRBV13	TRBJ1-1	.	TGTGCCAGCAGCTTGGGGAATACAGGGGCATTAGCTTTCTTT	CASSLGNTGALAFF
TRBD1	TRBV6-2/TRBV6-3	TRBJ1-1	many	TGTGCCAGCAGTAATCAACAGGGGAGGGGCACTGAAGCTTTCTTT	CASSNQQGRGTEAFF
.	TRBV20-1	TRBJ1-3	.	TGCAGTGCTAGTTTAGGGGCGTCTGGAAACACCATATATTTT	CSASLGASGNTIYF
TRBD1	TRBV3-1	TRBJ1-2	many	TGTGCCAGCAGCCGGACCAAGGACAGGGCGGATAGCTACACCTTC	CASSRTKDRADSYTF
.	TRBV29-1	TRBJ1-5	.	TGCAGCGTTGGGGGGGGGCCTAGCAATCAGCCCCAGCATTTT	CSVGGGPSNQPQHF